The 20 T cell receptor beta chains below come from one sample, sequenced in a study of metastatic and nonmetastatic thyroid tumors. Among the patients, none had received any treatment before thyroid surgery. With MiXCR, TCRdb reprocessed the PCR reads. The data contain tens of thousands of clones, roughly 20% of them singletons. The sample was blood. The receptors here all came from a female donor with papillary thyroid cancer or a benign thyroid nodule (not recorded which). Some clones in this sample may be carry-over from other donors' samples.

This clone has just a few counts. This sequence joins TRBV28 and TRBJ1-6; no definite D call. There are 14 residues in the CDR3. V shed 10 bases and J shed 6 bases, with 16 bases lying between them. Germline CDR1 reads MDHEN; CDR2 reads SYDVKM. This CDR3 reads CANKEGYSNSPLHF. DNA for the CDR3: TGTGCCAACAAAGAAGGTTATAGTAATTCACCCCTCCACTTT.

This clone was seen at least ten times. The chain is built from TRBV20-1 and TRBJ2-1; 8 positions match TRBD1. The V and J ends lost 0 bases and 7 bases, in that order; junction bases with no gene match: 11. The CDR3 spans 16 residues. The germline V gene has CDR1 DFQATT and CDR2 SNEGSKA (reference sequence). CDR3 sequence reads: CSARDSGRGLRNEQFF. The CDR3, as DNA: TGCAGTGCTAGAGATAGCGGCAGGGGGCTCAGGAATGAGCAGTTCTTC.

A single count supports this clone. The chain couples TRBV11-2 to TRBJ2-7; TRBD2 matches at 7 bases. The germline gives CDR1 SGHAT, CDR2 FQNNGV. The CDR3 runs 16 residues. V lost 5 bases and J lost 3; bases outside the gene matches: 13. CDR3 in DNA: TGTGCCAGCAGCCCTACGAGTGGCGGGAGTCTCTACGAGCAGTACTTC. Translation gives CASSPTSGGSLYEQYF. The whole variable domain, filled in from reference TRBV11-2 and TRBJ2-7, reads EAGVAQSPRYKIIEKRQSVAFWCNPISGHATLYWYQQILGQGPKLLIQFQNNGVVDDSQLPKDRFSAERLKGVDSTLKIQPAKLEDSAVYLCASSPTSGGSLYEQYFGPGTRLTVT.

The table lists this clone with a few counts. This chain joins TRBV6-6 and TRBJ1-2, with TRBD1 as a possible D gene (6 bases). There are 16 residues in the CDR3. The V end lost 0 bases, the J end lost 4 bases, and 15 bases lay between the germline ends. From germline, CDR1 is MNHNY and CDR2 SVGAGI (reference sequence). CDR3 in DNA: TGTGCCAGCAGTTACTCGTCGCACAGGGTGGGCTATGGCTACACCTTC. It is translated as CASSYSSHRVGYGYTF.

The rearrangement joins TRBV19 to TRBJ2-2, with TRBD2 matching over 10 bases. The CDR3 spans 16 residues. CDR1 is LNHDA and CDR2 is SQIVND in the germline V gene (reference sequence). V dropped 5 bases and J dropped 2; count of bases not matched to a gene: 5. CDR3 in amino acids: CASSPRLAGNTGELFF. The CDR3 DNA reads TGTGCCAGTAGTCCTCGACTAGCGGGTAACACCGGGGAGCTGTTTTTT.

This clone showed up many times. The CDR3 sequence is CAWSEGVRGNQPQHF. The CDR3 DNA is TGTGCCTGGAGTGAAGGGGTGAGGGGCAATCAGCCCCAGCATTTT. V gene TRBV30 combines with J gene TRBJ1-5, with D possibly matching TRBD1 (5 bases). Germline assignment: CDR1 GTSNPN and CDR2 SVGIG (reference sequence). V lost 1 base, J lost 2 bases, and 12 bases lay in between. The CDR3 is 15 residues long.

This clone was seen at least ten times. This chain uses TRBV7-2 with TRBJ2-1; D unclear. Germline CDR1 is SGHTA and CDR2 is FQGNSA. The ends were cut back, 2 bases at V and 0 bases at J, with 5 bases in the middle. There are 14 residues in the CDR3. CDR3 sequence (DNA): TGTGCCAGCAGCTTAATGAGCTCCTACAATGAGCAGTTCTTC. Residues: CASSLMSSYNEQFF.

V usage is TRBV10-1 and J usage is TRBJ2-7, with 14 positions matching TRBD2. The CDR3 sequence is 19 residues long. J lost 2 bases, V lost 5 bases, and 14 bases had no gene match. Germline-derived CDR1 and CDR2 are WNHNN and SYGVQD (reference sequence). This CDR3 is CASSTKTSGGDCSPYEQYF. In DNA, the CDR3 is TGCGCCAGCAGTACCAAGACTAGCGGGGGGGACTGTTCTCCCTACGAGCAGTACTTC.

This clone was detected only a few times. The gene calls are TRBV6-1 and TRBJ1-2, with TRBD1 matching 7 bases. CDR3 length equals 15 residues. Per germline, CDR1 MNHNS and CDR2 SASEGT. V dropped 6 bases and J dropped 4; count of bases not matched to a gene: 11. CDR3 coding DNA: TGTGCCAGCAGCCGGATGTCCAGGGGGGGCTATGGCTACACCTTC. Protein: CASSRMSRGGYGYTF.

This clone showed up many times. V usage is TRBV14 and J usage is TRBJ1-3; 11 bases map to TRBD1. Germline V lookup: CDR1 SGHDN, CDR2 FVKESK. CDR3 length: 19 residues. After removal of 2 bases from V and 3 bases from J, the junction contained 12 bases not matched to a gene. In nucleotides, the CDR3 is TGTGCCAGCAGCCAACCCGTCGGTAGGACAGGGGGCTTTGGAAACACCATATATTTT. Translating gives CASSQPVGRTGGFGNTIYF.

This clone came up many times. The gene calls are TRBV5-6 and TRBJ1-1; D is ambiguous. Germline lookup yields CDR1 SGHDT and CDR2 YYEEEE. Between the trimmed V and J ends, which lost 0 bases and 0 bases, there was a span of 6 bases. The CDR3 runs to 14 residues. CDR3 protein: CASSLGGVNTEAFF. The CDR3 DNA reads TGTGCCAGCAGCTTGGGCGGGGTGAACACTGAAGCTTTCTTT.

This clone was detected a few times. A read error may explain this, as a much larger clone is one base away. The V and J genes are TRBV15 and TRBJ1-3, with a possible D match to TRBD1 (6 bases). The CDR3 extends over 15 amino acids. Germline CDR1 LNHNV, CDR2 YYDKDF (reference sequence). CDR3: CATIREGGRWNTIYF. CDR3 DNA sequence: TGTGCCACCATCAGAGAGGGGGGAAGGTGGAACACCATATATTTT. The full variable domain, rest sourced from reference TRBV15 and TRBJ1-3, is DAMVIQNPRYQVTQFGKPVTLSCSQTLNHNVMYWYQQKSSQAPKLLFHYYDKDFNNEADTPDNFQSRRPNTSFCFLDIRSPGLGDTAMYLCATIREGGRWNTIYFGEGSWLTVV.

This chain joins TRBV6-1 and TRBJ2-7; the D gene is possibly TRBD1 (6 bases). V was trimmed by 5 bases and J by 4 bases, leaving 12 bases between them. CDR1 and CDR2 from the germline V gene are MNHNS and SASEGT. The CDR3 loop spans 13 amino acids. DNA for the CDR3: TGTGCCAGCAGTATCCAACAGGGTTACGAGCAGTACTTC. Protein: CASSIQQGYEQYF.

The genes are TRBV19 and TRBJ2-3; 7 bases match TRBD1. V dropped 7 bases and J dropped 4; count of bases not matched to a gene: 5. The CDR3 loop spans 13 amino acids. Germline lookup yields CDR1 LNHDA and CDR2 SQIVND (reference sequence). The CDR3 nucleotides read TGTGCCAGTAAACAGGGGAATTCAGATACGCAGTATTTT. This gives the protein CASKQGNSDTQYF.

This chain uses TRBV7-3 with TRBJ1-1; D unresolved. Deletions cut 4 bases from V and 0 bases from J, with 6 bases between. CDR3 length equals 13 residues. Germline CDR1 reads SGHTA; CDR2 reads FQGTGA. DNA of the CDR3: TGTGCCAGCAGCTATGGCATGAACACTGAAGCTTTCTTT. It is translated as CASSYGMNTEAFF.

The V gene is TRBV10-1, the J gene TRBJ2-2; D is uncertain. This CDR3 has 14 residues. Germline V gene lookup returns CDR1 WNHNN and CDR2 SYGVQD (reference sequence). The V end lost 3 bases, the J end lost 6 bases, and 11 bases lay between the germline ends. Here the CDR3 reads CASSDGVAAGELFF. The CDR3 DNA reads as TGCGCCAGCAGTGACGGTGTGGCTGCCGGGGAGCTGTTTTTT.

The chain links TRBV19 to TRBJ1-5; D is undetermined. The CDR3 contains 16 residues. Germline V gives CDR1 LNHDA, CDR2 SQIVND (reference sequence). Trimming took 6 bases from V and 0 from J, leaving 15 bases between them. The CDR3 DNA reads TGTGCCAGTAGCTCGGCCGGGGTTTATAGCAATCAGCCCCAGCATTTT. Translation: CASSSAGVYSNQPQHF.

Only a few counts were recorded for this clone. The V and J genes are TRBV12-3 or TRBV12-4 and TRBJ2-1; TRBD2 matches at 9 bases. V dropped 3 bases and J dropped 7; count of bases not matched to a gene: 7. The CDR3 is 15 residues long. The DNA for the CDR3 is TGTGCCAGCAGTTTCGGCGGGAGGGTGGGGAATGAGCAGTTCTTC. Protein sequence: CASSFGGRVGNEQFF.

In DNA form, the CDR3 reads TGCGCCAGCAGCAACTATCAGAACACCGGGGAGCTGTTTTTT. Its protein product is CASSNYQNTGELFF. The rearrangement links TRBV10-2 to TRBJ2-2; D is unclear. This CDR3 has 14 amino acids. The germline V gene has CDR1 WSHSY and CDR2 SAAADI. V dropped 6 bases and J dropped 1 base, with 9 bases sitting between them.

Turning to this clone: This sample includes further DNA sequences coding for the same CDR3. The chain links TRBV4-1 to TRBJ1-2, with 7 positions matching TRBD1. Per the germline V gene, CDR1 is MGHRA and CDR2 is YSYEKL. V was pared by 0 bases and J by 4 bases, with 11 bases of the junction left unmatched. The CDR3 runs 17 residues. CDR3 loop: CASSQDQGGAYPYGYTF. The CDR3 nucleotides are TGCGCCAGCAGCCAAGACCAAGGGGGCGCATACCCCTATGGCTACACCTTC.